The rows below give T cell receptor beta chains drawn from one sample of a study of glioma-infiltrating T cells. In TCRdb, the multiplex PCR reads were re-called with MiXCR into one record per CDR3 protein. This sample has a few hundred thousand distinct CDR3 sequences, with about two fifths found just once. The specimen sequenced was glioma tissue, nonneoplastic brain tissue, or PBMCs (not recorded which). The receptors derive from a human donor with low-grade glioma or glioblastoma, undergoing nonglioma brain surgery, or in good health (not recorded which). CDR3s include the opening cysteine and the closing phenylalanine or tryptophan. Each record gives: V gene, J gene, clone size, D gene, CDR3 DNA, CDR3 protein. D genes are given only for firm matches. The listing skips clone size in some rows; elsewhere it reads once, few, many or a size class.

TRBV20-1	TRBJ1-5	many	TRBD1	TGCAGTGCCAACAGGGGGCCGAGCAATCAGCCCCAGCATTTT	CSANRGPSNQPQHF
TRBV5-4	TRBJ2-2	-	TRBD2	TGTGCCAGCAGTCCTCCTCTAGCGGAGCCTAACACCGGGGAGCTGTTTTTT	CASSPPLAEPNTGELFF
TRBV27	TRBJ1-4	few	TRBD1	TGTGCCAGCACCGCCGGGACAGGTGTTGAAAAACTGTTTTTT	CASTAGTGVEKLFF
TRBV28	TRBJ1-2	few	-	TGTGCCAGCAGTTTATTTCCCCACGGTAGGCAGGGGAATGGCTACACCTTC	CASSLFPHGRQGNGYTF
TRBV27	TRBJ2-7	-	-	TGTGCCAGCAGTTTAAATTTGCGGAGTTCTTCGTACGAGCAGTACTTC	CASSLNLRSSSYEQYF
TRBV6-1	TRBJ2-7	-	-	TGTGCCATCAGTGAATGGGGGAGGACCTACGAGCAGTACTTC	CAISEWGRTYEQYF
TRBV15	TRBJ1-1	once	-	TGTGCCACCATCGGATCCCCCGGGACTCAGATTCAAGCTTTCTTT	CATIGSPGTQIQAFF
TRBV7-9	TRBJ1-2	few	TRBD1	TGTGCCAGCAGCTTACGACAGGGGATAGACGGCTACACCTTC	CASSLRQGIDGYTF
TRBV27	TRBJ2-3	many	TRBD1	TGTGCCAGCAGTGCAGCCGGACAGGGGGCAGATACGCAGTATTTT	CASSAAGQGADTQYF
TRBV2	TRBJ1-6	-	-	TGTGCCAGCAGTGATTACAGGGATTATAATTCACCCCTCCACTTT	CASSDYRDYNSPLHF
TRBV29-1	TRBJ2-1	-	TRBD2	TGCAGCGCCCGCGGGAGTATCGACAATGAGCAGTTCTTC	CSARGSIDNEQFF
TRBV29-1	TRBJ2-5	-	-	TGCAGCTCTCGGGACCTAAGGAGGGAGACCCAGTACTTC	CSSRDLRRETQYF
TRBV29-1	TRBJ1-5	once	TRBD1	TGCAGCGTTAAGATTACAGGGGACGGGCAGCCCCAGCATTTT	CSVKITGDGQPQHF
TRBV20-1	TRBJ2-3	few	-	TGCAGTGCTGGGGGGGCCAGGAGCACAGATACGCAGTATTTT	CSAGGARSTDTQYF
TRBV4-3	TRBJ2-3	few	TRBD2	TGCGCCAGCAGCCAAGTGGGACTAGCGGGAGTGGCAGATACGCAGTATTTT	CASSQVGLAGVADTQYF
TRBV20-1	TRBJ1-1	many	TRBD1	TGCAGTGCTGGGACAGCAAACACTGAAGCTTTCTTT	CSAGTANTEAFF
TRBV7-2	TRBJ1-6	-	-	TGTGCCAGCAGCATGCGACAGGAGGGTAATTCACCCCTCCACTTT	CASSMRQEGNSPLHF
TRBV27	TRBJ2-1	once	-	TGTGCCAGCAGTTTTCTTTCAATATGGTCCTACAATGAGCAGTTATTC	CASSFLSIWSYNEQLF
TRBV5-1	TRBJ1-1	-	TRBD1	TGCGCCAGCCATACGACACAGGGGGGTATCACTGAAGCTTTCTTT	CASHTTQGGITEAFF
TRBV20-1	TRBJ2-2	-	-	TGCAGTGCTACCCCAACGGGGAACACCGGGCAGCTGTTTTTT	CSATPTGNTGQLFF
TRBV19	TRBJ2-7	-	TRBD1	TGTGCCAGTAGTACCCCCGGGACAGGGCTCCACGAGCAGTACTTC	CASSTPGTGLHEQYF
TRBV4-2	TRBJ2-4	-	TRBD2	TGTGCCAGCAGCCAAGGCCATACTAGCGGACTAGCCAAAAACATTCAGTACTTC	CASSQGHTSGLAKNIQYF
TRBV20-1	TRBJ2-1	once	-	TGCAGTGCTACCGGGAGCCCCTTCGGGGAGCAGTTCTTC	CSATGSPFGEQFF
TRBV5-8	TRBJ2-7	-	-	TGTGCCAGCAGCTTGCGGAGGGCCTACGAGCAGTACTTC	CASSLRRAYEQYF
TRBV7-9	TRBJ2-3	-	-	TGTGCCAGCAGCTTACGGGACTGGTACACAGATACGCAGTATTTT	CASSLRDWYTDTQYF
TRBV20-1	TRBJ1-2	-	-	TGCAGTGCTAGAGATTGGGGGGAGGATGGCTACACCTTC	CSARDWGEDGYTF
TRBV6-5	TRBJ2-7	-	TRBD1	TGTGCCATCAGTAGTCCGGGACAGAAGAACGAGCAGTACTTC	CAISSPGQKNEQYF
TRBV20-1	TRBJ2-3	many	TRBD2	TGCAGTGCAGTAGCGGGAACAGATACGCAGTATTTT	CSAVAGTDTQYF
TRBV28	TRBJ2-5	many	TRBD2	TGTGCCAGCAGCTTCATTGGGACTAGCGTACAAGAGACCCAGTACTTC	CASSFIGTSVQETQYF
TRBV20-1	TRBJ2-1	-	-	TGCAGTGCTTTTTCCCCATGGAACAATGAGCAGTTCTTC	CSAFSPWNNEQFF
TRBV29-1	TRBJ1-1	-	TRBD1	TGCAGCGTTTCTGGAGGGACAGGGTCTGAAGCTTTCTTT	CSVSGGTGSEAFF
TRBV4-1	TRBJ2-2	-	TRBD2	TGCGCCAGCAGCCAAGACCCCCTAGCGGGAGGGACCGGGGAGCTGTTTTTT	CASSQDPLAGGTGELFF
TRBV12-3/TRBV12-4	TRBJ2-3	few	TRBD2	TGTGCCAGCAGCTCACTAGCGGGAGGGGTCCATACGCAGTATTTT	CASSSLAGGVHTQYF
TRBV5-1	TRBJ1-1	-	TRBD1	TGCGCCAGCAGCTTGGACCCCGGACAGGGCAACACTGAAGCTTTCTTT	CASSLDPGQGNTEAFF
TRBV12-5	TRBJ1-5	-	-	TGCGGCGAGGGCAATCAGCCCCAGCATTTT	CGEGNQPQHF
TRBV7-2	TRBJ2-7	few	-	TGTGCCAGCAGCTTAGAACGGGGGATCTACGAGCAGTACTTC	CASSLERGIYEQYF
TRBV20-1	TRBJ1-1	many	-	TGCAGTGTCCAGGGTGAGGGCATGAACACTGAAGCTTTCTTT	CSVQGEGMNTEAFF
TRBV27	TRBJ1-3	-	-	TGTGCCAGCAGTTTGATCACAGGGTCGGGGGGAAACACCATATATTTT	CASSLITGSGGNTIYF
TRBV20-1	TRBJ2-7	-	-	TGCAGTGCTAGGAAGGAGAGGGACGAGCAGTACTTC	CSARKERDEQYF
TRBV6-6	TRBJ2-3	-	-	TGTGCCAGCAGTGTCAGAGGAGCCACAGATACGCGGTATTTT	CASSVRGATDTRYF
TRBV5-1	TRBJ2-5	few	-	TGCGCCAGCAGCTTGTACAGCAAGGAGACCCAGTACTTC	CASSLYSKETQYF
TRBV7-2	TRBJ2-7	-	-	TGTGTCAGCAGCCGGGTCCCTAGATACGAGCAGTACTTC	CVSSRVPRYEQYF
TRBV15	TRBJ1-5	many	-	TGTGCCACCAGCAGAGGGCCAGTAAATAGCAATCAGCCCCAGCATTTT	CATSRGPVNSNQPQHF
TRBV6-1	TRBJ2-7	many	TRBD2	TGTGCCAGCATTAGGACTAGCGGTTCCTACGAGCAGTACTTC	CASIRTSGSYEQYF
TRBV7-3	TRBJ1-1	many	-	TGTGCCAGCAGCTTAGGGCCCCTAAGGAACACTGAAGCTTTCTTT	CASSLGPLRNTEAFF
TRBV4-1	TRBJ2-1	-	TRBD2	TGCGCCAGCAGCCACCCTATGACTAGCGGGAGAGATAATGAGCAGTTCTTC	CASSHPMTSGRDNEQFF
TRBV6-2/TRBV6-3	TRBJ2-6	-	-	TGTGCCAGCAGTTACTCGGTAGCTGGGGCCAACGTCCTGACTTTC	CASSYSVAGANVLTF